Given below is one T cell receptor (beta chain) in context. Its cognate antigen is unknown. Those patients picked for sequencing had displayed CD8+CD57+ cell expansion on flow cytometry. Severe acquired aplastic anemia affected all patients. These data are taken from a study of CD8+CD57+ T cells in acquired aplastic anemia. Study-wide context: The sorted CD4+ and CD8+ cells yielded an average around 3.2 ug of DNA. Whole-study findings and limits: Between patients and controls, around 27 CD8+ CDR3 sequences were found in common.

The template for TCR beta VDJ and CDR3 sequence profiling was genomic DNA. TCRdb independently ran MiXCR on the reads; one entry per CDR3 protein. This table has 270,000 or so distinct CDR3 sequences, approximately 80% appearing once. This CDR3 has 14 residues. The germline V and J ends were trimmed by 0 bases and 2 bases, with 10 bases remaining between them. The V gene's germline CDR1 is DFQATT and CDR2 SNEGSKA (reference sequence). The chain links TRBV20-1 to TRBJ2-5; perhaps TRBD2 as D (5 bases). This receptor was taken from a human donor with aplastic anemia. The specimen was sorted CD4+, CD8+, or CD8+CD57+ T cells (not recorded which) from PBMCs. CDR3 nucleotides: TGCAGTGCTAGAGATGGAGGTCCTCAAGAGACCCAGTACTTC. Protein sequence: CSARDGGPQETQYF.